This TCR beta chain was identified during a study of tumor and adjacent non-tumor tissue in lung cancer. Study as a whole: Patients were aged roughly 31 to 76, around ten men and a handful of women, stage I to III.

This clonotype was recorded many times. The antigen remains unidentified. This CDR3 has 15 amino acids. The germline V gene has CDR1 SGHRS and CDR2 YFSETQ. Germline trimming cut 2 bases from V and 5 bases from J; bases unmatched to any gene: 7. Three rounds of nested PCR, following a modified ARM-PCR protocol, produced the TCRbeta library. TCRdb itself ran the multiplex PCR reads through MiXCR, one entry per CDR3 protein. The sample contains 80,000 to 100,000 distinct CDR3 sequences, roughly 78% of which appear only once. Findings of the study overall: Tumor tissue had significantly higher TCR diversity than normal lung.

The template was RNA from unsorted bulk tissue. Distant lung tissue was collected more than 3 cm away from the tumor edge. Newly diagnosed lung cancer patients had thoracic surgery in China, August–late 2014, without prior chemotherapy. This TCR was recovered from a man in his 60s with small cell lung cancer. Sequencing was performed on distant non-tumor lung tissue. The V and J genes are TRBV5-1 and TRBJ2-5; TRBD2 agrees at 9 bases. The CDR3 region has the DNA TGCGCCAGCAGCTTCAATGCGGGAGGGATGGAGACCCAGTACTTC. Its translation: CASSFNAGGMETQYF. Using reference TRBV5-1 and TRBJ2-5 for the parts outside the CDR3, the full variable domain is KAGVTQTPRYLIKTRGQQVTLSCSPISGHRSVSWYQQTPGQGLQFLFEYFSETQRNKGNFPGRFSGRQFSNSRSEMNVSTLELGDSALYLCASSFNAGGMETQYFGPGTRLLVL.